The 21 T cell receptor beta chains below were found in one sample sequenced in a study of T cells in Graves' hyperthyroidism and ophthalmopathy. TCR beta CDR3 sequences were amplified from RNA transcripts. The primer set for the first-round RT-PCR of the TCR CDR3 was HTBI. Each CDR3 protein is one row after TCRdb ran MiXCR on the multiplex PCR reads. The profile shows a few hundred thousand distinct CDR3 sequences, 13% to 15% of them singletons. The sequencing sample was made of blood. The receptors were gathered from a woman in her sixties or seventies with Graves' ophthalmopathy.

This clonotype has ten or more counts. V usage is TRBV12-3 or TRBV12-4 and J usage is TRBJ2-7; tentatively, D is TRBD1 or TRBD2 (6 bases each). This CDR3 is built from 15 residues. V lost 3 bases to trimming and J lost 2 bases, with 14 bases between them. DNA for the CDR3: TGTGCCAGCAGTTTCCTATTGGGGGGCCCCTACGAGCAGTACTTC. It is translated as CASSFLLGGPYEQYF.

This clonotype was counted ten times or more. V gene TRBV12-3 or TRBV12-4 combines with J gene TRBJ2-3; D uncertain. Trimming took off 6 bases at V and 1 base at J, with 14 bases between the two ends. CDR3 length: 15 residues. The CDR3: CASSPWIRRTDTQYF. The CDR3 nucleotides read TGTGCCAGCAGCCCCTGGATTAGACGCACAGATACGCAGTATTTT.

This clonotype has more than one count but fewer than ten. The V and J genes are TRBV28 and TRBJ1-1; D unresolved. V lost 4 bases and J 4 bases, leaving 16 bases between the germline ends. The CDR3 loop spans 15 amino acids. CDR1 and CDR2 from the germline V gene are MDHEN and SYDVKM. The CDR3 reads CASSSLDAIGTEAFF. The CDR3 DNA follows: TGTGCCAGCAGTTCCCTGGACGCGATCGGCACTGAAGCTTTCTTT.

In its sample, this clonotype was seen many times. The rearrangement uses TRBV30 and TRBJ2-1; TRBD2 might be the D (5 bases). V lost 3 bases and J 8 bases, leaving 11 bases between the germline ends. The CDR3 length is 12 residues. The V gene's germline CDR1 is GTSNPN and CDR2 SVGIG (reference sequence). Here the CDR3 DNA reads TGTGCCTGGAGCGCAACTAGTGATGAGCAGTTCTTC. Its translation: CAWSATSDEQFF.

This clonotype has more than one count but fewer than ten. The V and J genes are TRBV4-1 and TRBJ1-5, with TRBD1 as a possible D gene (6 bases). This CDR3 is built from 15 residues. Germline V gene sequence: CDR1 MGHRA, CDR2 YSYEKL. The germline V and J ends were trimmed by 5 bases and 2 bases, with 13 bases remaining between them. CDR3 nucleotide sequence: TGCGCCAGCAGCGCTTCAGGGGTGGGCAATCAGCCCCAGCATTTT. It encodes CASSASGVGNQPQHF.

This clonotype was seen repeatedly, ten times or more. The chain couples TRBV4-1 to TRBJ2-3, with 13 bases that match TRBD2. Unmatched junction bases numbered 2, after V lost 0 bases and J lost 2 bases. CDR3 length: 17 amino acids. CDR1 is MGHRA, CDR2 YSYEKL, per germline. In DNA, the CDR3 is TGCGCCAGCAGCCAAGATGGGACTAGCGGGGCCACAGATACGCAGTATTTT. Residues: CASSQDGTSGATDTQYF.

The chain uses TRBV19 and TRBJ2-2; 8 nucleotides agree with TRBD1. The CDR3 runs 15 residues. CDR1 and CDR2 (germline): LNHDA, SQIVND (reference sequence). Unmatched junction bases numbered 8, after V lost 8 bases and J lost 3 bases. CDR3 region: CASGPQGAHTGELFF. The CDR3 DNA follows: TGTGCCAGTGGTCCTCAGGGGGCTCACACCGGGGAGCTGTTTTTT.

This clonotype has a count of ten or more. The rearrangement joins TRBV7-2 to TRBJ2-1, with D possibly being TRBD2 (6 bases). Trimming shortened V by 3 bases and J by 8 bases, and 11 bases separated the two germline ends. Germline values: CDR1 SGHTA, CDR2 FQGNSA. This CDR3 has 13 amino acids. CDR3 amino acids: CASSFRSSDEQFF. For the CDR3, the DNA is TGTGCCAGCAGCTTCCGATCTAGCGATGAGCAGTTCTTC.

This clonotype turned up a few times. The chain couples TRBV28 to TRBJ2-7; 9 nucleotides match TRBD1. Germline CDR1 is MDHEN and CDR2 is SYDVKM. The junction had 8 bases not matched to a gene; V was cut back by 5 bases and J by 0 bases. This CDR3 region has 16 residues. CDR3 sequence (DNA): TGTGCCAGCAGTCTACCTGGGACAGGGATCTCCTACGAGCAGTACTTC. Protein product: CASSLPGTGISYEQYF.

The chain employs TRBV19 and TRBJ2-4; D may be TRBD2 (5 bases). Trimming cost V 2 bases and J 0 bases, with 14 bases left between them. This CDR3 contains 17 residues. CDR1 is LNHDA, CDR2 SQIVND, per germline (reference sequence). DNA of the CDR3: TGTGCCAGTAGTATAATCACGGGGTCACTAGCCAAAAACATTCAGTACTTC. It yields the protein CASSIITGSLAKNIQYF.

This clonotype showed up many times. The gene calls are TRBV6-2 or TRBV6-3 and TRBJ2-1, with 8 bases matching TRBD2. The trim removed 6 bases at V and 7 bases at J, leaving 11 bases unmatched. From germline, CDR1 is MNHEY and CDR2 SVGEGT. This CDR3 is built from 15 residues. The CDR3 bases are TGTGCCAGCAGCCAGCCCCGGGGGGGGGCAAATGAGCAGTTCTTC. This codes for CASSQPRGGANEQFF.

This clonotype came up a few times. This sequence joins TRBV20-1 and TRBJ2-3, with TRBD2 identical over 11 bases. CDR1 and CDR2 from the germline V gene are DFQATT and SNEGSKA (reference sequence). With 2 bases clipped from V and 0 bases from J, the junction kept 10 bases outside the gene matches. There are 18 residues in the CDR3. CDR3 DNA sequence: TGCAGTGCTAGATCCTCCGGGACTAGCGGATTTAGCACAGATACGCAGTATTTT. Its translation is CSARSSGTSGFSTDTQYF.

This clonotype was seen repeatedly, ten times or more. The rearrangement links TRBV30 to TRBJ2-7, with 13 nucleotides matching TRBD2. The CDR3 extends over 16 amino acids. The V gene end was trimmed by 2 bases and the J gene end by 8 bases; junction bases not matched to a gene: 12. Looked up from germline, CDR1 is GTSNPN and CDR2 is SVGIG (reference sequence). CDR3 amino acids: CAWSPPGTSGTFKQYF. The CDR3 coding sequence is TGTGCCTGGAGTCCCCCCGGGACTAGCGGGACCTTTAAGCAGTACTTC.

Ten or more counts support this clonotype. This chain connects TRBV7-8 to TRBJ2-3; 11 nucleotides agree with TRBD2. This CDR3 spans 17 amino acids. Germline CDR1 reads SGHVS; CDR2 reads FQNEAQ. The J segment lost 5 bases and the V segment lost 5 bases, leaving 12 bases of the junction unmatched. DNA of the CDR3: TGTGCCAGCAGCCCCCTCACTAGCGGGAGCCGCCGAGATACGCAGTATTTT. It encodes CASSPLTSGSRRDTQYF.

The CDR3 sequence is CASSSLGNQPQHF. The CDR3 DNA follows: TGTGCCAGCAGCTCCCTTGGCAATCAGCCCCAGCATTTT. This chain links TRBV5-8 with TRBJ1-5; D gene unclear. Germline CDR1 reads SGHTS; CDR2 reads YDEGEE. With 3 bases removed from V and 2 bases from J, the gap between germline ends came to 6 bases. The CDR3 is 13 amino acids.

This clonotype has ten or more counts. CDR3 residues: CASRESTEAYEQYF. The CDR3 nucleotides read TGTGCCAGCAGGGAATCAACAGAAGCCTACGAGCAGTACTTC. This chain connects TRBV28 to TRBJ2-7; D is ambiguous. Trimming left V 6 bases short and J 2 bases short, with 14 bases between. Per germline, CDR1 MDHEN and CDR2 SYDVKM. There are 14 residues in the CDR3.

This clonotype was recorded at least ten times. This sequence joins TRBV20-1 and TRBJ1-2; D call uncertain. The CDR3 length is 13 residues. Trimming cost V 5 bases and J 4 bases, with 14 bases left between them. Germline V gene sequence: CDR1 DFQATT, CDR2 SNEGSKA (reference sequence). The chain's CDR3 is CSAVIGGRYGYTF. CDR3 sequence (DNA): TGCAGTGCTGTGATTGGTGGCCGCTATGGCTACACCTTC.

This clonotype appeared many times. V and J are TRBV5-1 and TRBJ2-5; the D is unclear. Between the trimmed V and J ends, which lost 2 bases and 2 bases, there was a span of 7 bases. The length of the CDR3 is 13 residues. Germline assignment: CDR1 SGHRS and CDR2 YFSETQ. CDR3 in DNA: TGCGCCAGCAGCTTTCGGCTTCAAGAGACCCAGTACTTC. Its translation: CASSFRLQETQYF.

The chain recombines TRBV5-1 with TRBJ1-1; tentative D call: TRBD1 (5 bases). The ends were cut back, 0 bases at V and 0 bases at J, with 12 bases in the middle. The CDR3 has 16 amino acids. CDR1 is SGHRS, CDR2 YFSETQ, per germline. The CDR3 DNA follows: TGCGCCAGCAGCTTGGATGTAGGGGCTATGAACACTGAAGCTTTCTTT. It encodes CASSLDVGAMNTEAFF.

This clonotype was seen many times. This sequence joins TRBV9 and TRBJ2-5; D not certain. Germline-derived CDR1 and CDR2 are SGDLS and YYNGEE. The CDR3 has 15 amino acids. V dropped 0 bases and J dropped 0 bases, with 9 bases sitting between them. CDR3 sequence (DNA): TGTGCCAGCAGCGTAGTGAGTTCTAACCAAGAGACCCAGTACTTC. Residues: CASSVVSSNQETQYF.

At least ten counts were recorded for this clonotype. V and J are TRBV7-2 and TRBJ2-5, with D unclear. In germline, CDR1 is SGHTA, CDR2 FQGNSA. The CDR3 is made up of 12 amino acids. The V gene lost 7 bases and the J gene lost 4 bases, with 10 bases spanning the gap. The CDR3: CASTQPAETQYF. In nucleotides, the CDR3 is TGTGCCAGCACCCAGCCGGCAGAGACCCAGTACTTC.